The 3 T cell receptor beta chains below come from one sample, sequenced in a study of cytomegalovirus exposure and HLA in healthy donors. It was with 60 Vbeta and 13 Jbeta primers that the PCR ran. Some clones are missing from TCRdb's copy, which holds only in-frame ones; the method was immunoSEQ multiplex PCR. The table lists about 190,000 clones, roughly 80% of them singletons, with 3.8% in the top ten. The sequencing input was PBMCs. These receptors were obtained from a man aged 50 or older in good health and CMV-seronegative.

The chain has TRBV6-4 and TRBJ2-6; possible D gene TRBD2, 6 bases. The CDR3 loop spans 18 amino acids. The V end lost 6 bases, the J end lost 0 bases, and 18 bases lay between the germline ends. Germline CDR1 MRHNA, CDR2 SNTAGT. The CDR3 region is CASSPFPGGTSGANVLTF. The DNA for the CDR3 is TGTGCCAGCAGCCCCTTTCCTGGAGGGACCTCTGGGGCCAACGTCCTGACTTTC.

The CDR3 nucleotides are TGCAGCGTTGGTGAGGTGAGCACAGATACGCAGTATTTT. This sequence encodes CSVGEVSTDTQYF. The V gene is TRBV29-1, the J gene TRBJ2-3; the D is unclear. The germline CDR1 and CDR2 sequences are SQVTM and ANQGSEA. The CDR3 totals 13 residues. Trimming removed 4 bases at V and 0 bases at J, with 8 bases between.

The rearrangement links TRBV6-5 to TRBJ2-3; a weak D match, TRBD2 (5 bases). The germline CDR1 and CDR2 sequences are MNHEY and SVGAGI. CDR3 length: 16 residues. V dropped 3 bases and J dropped 2 bases, with 15 bases sitting between them. The CDR3 loop is CASSYFAGETTDTQYF. The DNA of the CDR3 is TGTGCCAGCAGTTATTTCGCCGGGGAGACCACAGATACGCAGTATTTT.